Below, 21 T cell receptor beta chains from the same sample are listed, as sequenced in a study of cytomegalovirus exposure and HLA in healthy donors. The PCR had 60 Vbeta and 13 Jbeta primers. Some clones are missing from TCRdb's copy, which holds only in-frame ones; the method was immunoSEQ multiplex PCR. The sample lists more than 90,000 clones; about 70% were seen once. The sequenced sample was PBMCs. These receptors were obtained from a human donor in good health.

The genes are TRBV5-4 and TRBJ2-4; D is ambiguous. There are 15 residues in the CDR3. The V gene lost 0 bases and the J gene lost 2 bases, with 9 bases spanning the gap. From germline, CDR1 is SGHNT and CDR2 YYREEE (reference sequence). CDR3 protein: CASSLVRETKNIQYF. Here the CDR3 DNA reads TGTGCCAGCAGCTTGGTTCGTGAGACCAAAAACATTCAGTACTTC. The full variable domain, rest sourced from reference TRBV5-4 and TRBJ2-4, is ETGVTQSPTHLIKTRGQQVTLRCSSQSGHNTVSWYQQALGQGPQFIFQYYREEENGRGNFPPRFSGLQFPNYSSELNVNALELDDSALYLCASSLVRETKNIQYFGAGTRLSVL.

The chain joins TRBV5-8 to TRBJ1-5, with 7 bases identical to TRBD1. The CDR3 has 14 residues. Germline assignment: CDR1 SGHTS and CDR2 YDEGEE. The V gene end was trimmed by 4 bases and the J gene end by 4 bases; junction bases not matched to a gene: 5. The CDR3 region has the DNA TGTGCCAGCAGCACTGGCAGGGGGAATCAGCCCCAGCATTTT. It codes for CASSTGRGNQPQHF. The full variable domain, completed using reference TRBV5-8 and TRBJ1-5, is EAGVTQSPTHLIKTRGQQATLRCSPISGHTSVYWYQQALGLGLQFLLWYDEGEERNRGNFPPRFSGRQFPNYSSELNVNALELEDSALYLCASSTGRGNQPQHFGDGTRLSIL.

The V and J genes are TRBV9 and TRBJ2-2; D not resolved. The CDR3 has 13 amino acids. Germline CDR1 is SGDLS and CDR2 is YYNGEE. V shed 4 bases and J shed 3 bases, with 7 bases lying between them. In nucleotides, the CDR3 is TGTGCCAGCAGCACAACCCACACCGGGGAGCTGTTTTTT. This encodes CASSTTHTGELFF. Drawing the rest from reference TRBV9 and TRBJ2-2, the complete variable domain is DSGVTQTPKHLITATGQRVTLRCSPRSGDLSVYWYQQSLDQGLQFLIQYYNGEERAKGNILERFSAQQFPDLHSELNLSSLELGDSALYFCASSTTHTGELFFGEGSRLTVL.

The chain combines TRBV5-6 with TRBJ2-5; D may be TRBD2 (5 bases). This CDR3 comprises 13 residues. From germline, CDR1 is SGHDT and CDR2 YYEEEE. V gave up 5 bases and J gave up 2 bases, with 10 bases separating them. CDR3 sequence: CASRPSGQETQYF. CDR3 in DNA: TGTGCCAGCAGACCCAGCGGTCAAGAGACCCAGTACTTC.

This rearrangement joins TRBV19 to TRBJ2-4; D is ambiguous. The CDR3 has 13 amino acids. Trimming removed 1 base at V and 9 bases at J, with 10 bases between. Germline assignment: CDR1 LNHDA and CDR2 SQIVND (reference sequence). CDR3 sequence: CASSIGSKSIQYF. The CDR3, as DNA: TGTGCCAGTAGTATAGGGTCAAAGAGCATTCAGTACTTC.

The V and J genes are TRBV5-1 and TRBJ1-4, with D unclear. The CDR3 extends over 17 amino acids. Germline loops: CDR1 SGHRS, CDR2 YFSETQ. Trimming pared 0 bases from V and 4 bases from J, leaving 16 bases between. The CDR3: CASSLVSGGGLNEKLFF. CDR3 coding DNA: TGCGCCAGCAGCTTGGTCAGCGGTGGAGGTCTTAATGAAAAACTGTTTTTT.

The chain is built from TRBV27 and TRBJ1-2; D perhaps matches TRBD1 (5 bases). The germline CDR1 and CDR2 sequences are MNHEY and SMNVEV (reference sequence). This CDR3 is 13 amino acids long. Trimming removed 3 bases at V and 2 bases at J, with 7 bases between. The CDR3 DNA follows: TGTGCCAGCAGTTTCCGGGGGAACTATGGCTACACCTTC. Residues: CASSFRGNYGYTF.

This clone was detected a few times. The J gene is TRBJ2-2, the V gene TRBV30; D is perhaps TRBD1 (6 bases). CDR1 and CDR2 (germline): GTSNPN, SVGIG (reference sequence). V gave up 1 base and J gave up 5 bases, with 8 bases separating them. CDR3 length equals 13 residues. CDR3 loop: CAWSDRVTGELFF. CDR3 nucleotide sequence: TGTGCCTGGAGTGACAGGGTTACCGGGGAGCTGTTTTTT.

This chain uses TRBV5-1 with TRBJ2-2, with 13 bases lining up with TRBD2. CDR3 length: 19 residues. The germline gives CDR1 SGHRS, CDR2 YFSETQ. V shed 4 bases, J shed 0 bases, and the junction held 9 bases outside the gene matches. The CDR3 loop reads CASSQRTSGGFANTGELFF. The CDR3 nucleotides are TGCGCCAGCAGCCAAAGGACTAGCGGGGGCTTCGCGAACACCGGGGAGCTGTTTTTT. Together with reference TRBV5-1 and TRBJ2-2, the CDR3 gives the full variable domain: KAGVTQTPRYLIKTRGQQVTLSCSPISGHRSVSWYQQTPGQGLQFLFEYFSETQRNKGNFPGRFSGRQFSNSRSEMNVSTLELGDSALYLCASSQRTSGGFANTGELFFGEGSRLTVL.

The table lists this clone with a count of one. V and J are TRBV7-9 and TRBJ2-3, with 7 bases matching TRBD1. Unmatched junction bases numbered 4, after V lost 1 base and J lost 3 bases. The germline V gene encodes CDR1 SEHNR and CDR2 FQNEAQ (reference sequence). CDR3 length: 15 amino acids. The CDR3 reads CASSLGQGKTDTQYF. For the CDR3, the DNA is TGTGCCAGCAGCTTAGGACAGGGAAAGACAGATACGCAGTATTTT.

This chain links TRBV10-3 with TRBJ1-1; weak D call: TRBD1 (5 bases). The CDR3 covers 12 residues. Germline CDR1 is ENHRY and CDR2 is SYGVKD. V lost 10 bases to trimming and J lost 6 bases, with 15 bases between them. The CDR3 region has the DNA TGTGCCACGAGAACCCAGGGATCTGAAGCTTTCTTT. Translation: CATRTQGSEAFF.

Here the CDR3 reads CASSIGGGLNEKLFF. The CDR3 DNA sequence: TGTGCCAGTAGTATAGGCGGGGGCCTTAATGAAAAACTGTTTTTT. The chain joins TRBV19 to TRBJ1-4; possible D gene TRBD1, 6 bases. Looked up from germline, CDR1 is LNHDA and CDR2 is SQIVND (reference sequence). The CDR3 length is 15 residues. V lost 1 base and J 4 bases, leaving 10 bases between the germline ends.

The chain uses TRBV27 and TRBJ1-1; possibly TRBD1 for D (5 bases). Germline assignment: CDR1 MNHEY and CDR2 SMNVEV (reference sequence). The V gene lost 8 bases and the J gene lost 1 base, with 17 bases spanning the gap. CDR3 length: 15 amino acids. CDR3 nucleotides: TGTGCCAGCCTCCCCTGGCAGGGCGAGAACACTGAAGCTTTCTTT. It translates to CASLPWQGENTEAFF.

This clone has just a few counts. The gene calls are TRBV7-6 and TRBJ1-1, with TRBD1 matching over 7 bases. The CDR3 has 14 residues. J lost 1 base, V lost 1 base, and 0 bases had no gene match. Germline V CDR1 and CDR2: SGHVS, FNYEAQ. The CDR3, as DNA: TGTGCCAGCAGCTTAGGACAGGGGAACACTGAAGCTTTCTTT. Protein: CASSLGQGNTEAFF.

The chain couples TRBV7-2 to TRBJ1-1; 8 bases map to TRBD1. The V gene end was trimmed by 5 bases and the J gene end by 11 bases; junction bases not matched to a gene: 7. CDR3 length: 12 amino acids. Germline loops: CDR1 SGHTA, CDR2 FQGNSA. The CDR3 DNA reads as TGTGCCAGCAGCCAGCAGGGGGCAGGGGCTTTCTTT. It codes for CASSQQGAGAFF.

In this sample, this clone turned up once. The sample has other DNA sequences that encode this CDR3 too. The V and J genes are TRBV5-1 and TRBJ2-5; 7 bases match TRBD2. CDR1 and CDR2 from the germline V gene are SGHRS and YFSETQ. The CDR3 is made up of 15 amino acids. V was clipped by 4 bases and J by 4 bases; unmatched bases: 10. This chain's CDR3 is CASSPTGGTGETQYF. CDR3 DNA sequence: TGCGCCAGCAGCCCGACGGGGGGTACGGGAGAGACCCAGTACTTC. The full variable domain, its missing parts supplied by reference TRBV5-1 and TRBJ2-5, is KAGVTQTPRYLIKTRGQQVTLSCSPISGHRSVSWYQQTPGQGLQFLFEYFSETQRNKGNFPGRFSGRQFSNSRSEMNVSTLELGDSALYLCASSPTGGTGETQYFGPGTRLLVL.

The CDR3 DNA sequence: TGTGCCAGCAGTGCCCACAGGGGGGCAGATACGCAGTATTTT. Amino acid sequence: CASSAHRGADTQYF. The V and J genes are TRBV6-5 and TRBJ2-3, with 8 positions matching TRBD1. Germline trimming cut 5 bases from V and 4 bases from J; bases unmatched to any gene: 5. This CDR3 has 14 residues. Germline CDR1 MNHEY, CDR2 SVGAGI.

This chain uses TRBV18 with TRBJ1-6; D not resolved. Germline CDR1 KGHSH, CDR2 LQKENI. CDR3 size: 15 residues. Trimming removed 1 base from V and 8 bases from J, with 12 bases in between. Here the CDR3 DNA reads TGTGCCAGCTCACCACAGACGGGAAGGGATTCACCCCTCCACTTT. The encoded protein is CASSPQTGRDSPLHF. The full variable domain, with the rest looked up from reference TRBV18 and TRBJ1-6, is NAGVMQNPRHLVRRRGQEARLRCSPMKGHSHVYWYRQLPEEGLKFMVYLQKENIIDESGMPKERFSAEFPKEGPSILRIQQVVRGDSAAYFCASSPQTGRDSPLHFGNGTRLTVT.

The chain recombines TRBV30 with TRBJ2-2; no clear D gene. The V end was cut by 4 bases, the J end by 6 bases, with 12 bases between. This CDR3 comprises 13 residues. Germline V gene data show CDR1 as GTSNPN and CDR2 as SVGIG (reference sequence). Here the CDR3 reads CAWTPVEAGELFF. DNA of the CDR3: TGTGCCTGGACCCCCGTTGAGGCCGGGGAGCTGTTTTTT.

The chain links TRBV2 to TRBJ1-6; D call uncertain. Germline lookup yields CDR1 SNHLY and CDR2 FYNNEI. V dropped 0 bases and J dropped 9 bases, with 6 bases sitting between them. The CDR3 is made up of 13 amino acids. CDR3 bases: TGTGCCAGCAGTGAAGCGAGAGGTTCACCCCTCCACTTT. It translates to CASSEARGSPLHF.

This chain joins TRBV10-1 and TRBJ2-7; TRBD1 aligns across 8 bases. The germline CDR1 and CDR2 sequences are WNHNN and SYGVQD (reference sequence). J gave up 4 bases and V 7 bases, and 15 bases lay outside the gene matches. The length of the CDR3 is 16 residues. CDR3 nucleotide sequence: TGCGCCAGCAACGGAGGACAGGGCCCGGGGGTATACGAGCAGTACTTC. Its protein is CASNGGQGPGVYEQYF.